The rows below give T cell receptor beta chains drawn from one sample of a study of response to subunit inactivated influenza vaccine. Using its own MiXCR run on the RT-PCR reads, TCRdb lists one record per CDR3 protein. The profile shows 500,000 to 750,000 distinct CDR3 sequences, 14% of them singletons. The sequences come from PBMCs from blood, collected 11 to 12 days after vaccination. These receptors originate from a middle-aged man who received an inactivated influenza vaccine. The CDR3 runs from the conserved cysteine through the conserved F or W. The D gene is left open where the match is weak. Size values are once, few and many counts, or a class for expanded clones, and some rows have none.

d_call j_call clone_size v_call cdr3_aa cdr3_nt
TRBD2 TRBJ2-1 many TRBV29-1 CSALLGTSKGNEQFF TGCAGCGCCCTTCTTGGGACTAGTAAGGGCAATGAGCAGTTCTTC
NA TRBJ1-6 few TRBV29-1 CSVTAGGAGSPLHF TGCAGCGTTACGGCGGGGGGCGCGGGATCACCCCTCCACTTT
TRBD1 TRBJ1-5 many TRBV3-1 CASSQDATGGQPQHF TGTGCCAGCAGCCAAGACGCCACAGGGGGTCAGCCCCAGCATTTT
NA TRBJ1-2 NA TRBV5-1 CASSSEPGATYGYTF TGCGCCAGCAGCTCGGAACCGGGCGCTACCTATGGCTACACCTTC
TRBD2 TRBJ2-1 NA TRBV12-3/TRBV12-4 CASSLRGSGYNEQFF TGTGCCAGCAGTTTGCGCGGGAGCGGCTACAATGAGCAGTTCTTC
NA TRBJ1-2 NA TRBV29-1 CSVVRDNYGYTF TGCAGCGTTGTACGGGACAACTATGGCTACACCTTC
TRBD1 TRBJ2-7 NA TRBV5-1 CASRGGQGLYEQYF TGCGCCAGCAGAGGGGGACAGGGCCTTTACGAGCAGTACTTC
TRBD1 TRBJ2-7 NA TRBV2 CASSDRLSGTGVYEQYF TGTGCCAGCAGTGATCGTCTTTCCGGGACAGGAGTTTACGAGCAGTACTTC
TRBD1 TRBJ2-7 NA TRBV20-1 CSARVTTGGVSYEQYF TGCAGTGCTAGGGTAACCACAGGGGGCGTCTCCTACGAGCAGTACTTC
TRBD2 TRBJ2-4 NA TRBV29-1 CSVEGTSDRLAKNIQYF TGCAGCGTTGAGGGGACTAGCGACCGTTTAGCCAAAAACATTCAGTACTTC
NA TRBJ2-5 few TRBV11-2 CASSALERPPAQYF TGTGCCAGCAGCGCCTTGGAGCGTCCCCCGGCCCAGTACTTC
NA TRBJ2-5 NA TRBV7-2 CASSFWGVGETQYF TGTGCCAGCAGCTTTTGGGGGGTCGGAGAGACCCAGTACTTC